The clone carrying this T cell receptor (beta chain) was found a few times. Its antigen is as yet unknown. Each of the CD4+ naive, central memory, regulatory and stem cell-like memory populations was sorted via CD45RO/CCR7/CD25/CD127/CD95/CD27. This record comes from a study of beta chain features in type 1 diabetes. Study-level information: Cell yields, age and gender were similar between patients and healthy donors. Points from the study as a whole: People with Type 1 diabetes carried modestly yet significantly shorter TCRB CDR3s in all four CD4+ subsets. There was a possibility that cDNA sequencing over-represented cells with high TCR expression.

Reverse transcribing all isolated RNA meant expressed TCRB transcripts were sequenced. The average output of naive, central memory and regulatory T cell samples was 3 million to 4 million reads. The method was immunoSEQ multiplex PCR; TCRdb's version includes in-frame clones alone and lacks a portion of them. The table lists a few hundred thousand clones, 8.5% to 10% of them singletons. V lost 3 bases, J lost 5 bases, and 10 bases lay in between. Germline V gene lookup returns CDR1 WNHNN and CDR2 SYGVQD (reference sequence). The CDR3 sequence is 13 residues long. The rearrangement uses TRBV10-1 and TRBJ1-2, with D hard to call. The sequence came from a man aged 30 to 45 with type 1 diabetes. The specimen sequenced was central memory CD4+ T cells from blood. The DNA of the CDR3 is TGCGCCAGCAGTGACACCCGACATTATGGCTACACCTTC. Its protein is CASSDTRHYGYTF.